This entry lists 4 T cell receptor beta chains sequenced from one sample in a study of T cells in Graves' hyperthyroidism and ophthalmopathy. Authors of the study amplified TCR beta CDR3 regions from RNA transcripts. The primer set for the first-round RT-PCR of the TCR CDR3 was HTBI. MiXCR, applied by TCRdb to the multiplex PCR reads, yields one record per CDR3 protein. The sample has 500,000 to 550,000 distinct CDR3 sequences; roughly 20% are singletons. Input material: blood. The origin of the receptors is a man aged 18-30 years with Graves' hyperthyroidism.

This clonotype has ten or more counts. The chain carries TRBV20-1 and TRBJ1-3, with D unclear. V shed 4 bases and J shed 0 bases, with 13 bases lying between them. CDR1 and CDR2 (germline): DFQATT, SNEGSKA (reference sequence). CDR3 size: 15 residues. Here the CDR3 reads CSANGRLNSGNTIYF. For the CDR3, the DNA is TGCAGTGCTAACGGCAGGTTGAACTCTGGAAACACCATATATTTT.

This clonotype was seen ten or more times. The rearrangement uses TRBV28 and TRBJ1-3; no firm D call. V gave up 3 bases and J gave up 3 bases, with 12 bases separating them. Germline V gene lookup returns CDR1 MDHEN and CDR2 SYDVKM. The CDR3 is made up of 15 amino acids. The CDR3 DNA reads TGTGCCAGCAGTTTCGGCGCGAGTCGTGGAAACACCATATATTTT. It translates to CASSFGASRGNTIYF.

This clonotype appeared many times. The chain joins TRBV28 to TRBJ1-2; D perhaps matches TRBD1 (5 bases). The CDR3 covers 12 residues. Germline CDR1 and CDR2: MDHEN and SYDVKM. V was clipped by 3 bases and J by 8 bases, with 10 bases between them. Written as DNA, the CDR3 is TGTGCCAGCAGTTTTAGACAGAGAGGCTACACCTTC. Its protein is CASSFRQRGYTF.

The sample holds many counts of this clonotype. The rearrangement uses TRBV28 and TRBJ1-5; D is undetermined. Trimming took off 4 bases at V and 4 bases at J, with 14 bases between the two ends. CDR1 is MDHEN, CDR2 SYDVKM, per germline. The CDR3 has 15 residues. CDR3 loop: CASSWELSGNQPQHF. The CDR3 region has the DNA TGTGCCAGCAGTTGGGAGCTTTCGGGGAATCAGCCCCAGCATTTT.